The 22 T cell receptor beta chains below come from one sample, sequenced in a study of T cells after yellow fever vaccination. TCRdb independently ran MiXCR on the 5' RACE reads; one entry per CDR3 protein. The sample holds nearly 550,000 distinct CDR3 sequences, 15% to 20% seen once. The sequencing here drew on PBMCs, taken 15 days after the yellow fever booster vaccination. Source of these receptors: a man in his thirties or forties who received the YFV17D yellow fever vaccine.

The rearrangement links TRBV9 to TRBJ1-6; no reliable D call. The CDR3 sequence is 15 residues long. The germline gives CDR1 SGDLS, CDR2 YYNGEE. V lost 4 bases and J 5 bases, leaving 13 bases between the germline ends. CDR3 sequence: CASSPPEENNSPLHF. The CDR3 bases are TGTGCCAGCAGCCCCCCCGAGGAGAATAATTCACCCCTCCACTTT.

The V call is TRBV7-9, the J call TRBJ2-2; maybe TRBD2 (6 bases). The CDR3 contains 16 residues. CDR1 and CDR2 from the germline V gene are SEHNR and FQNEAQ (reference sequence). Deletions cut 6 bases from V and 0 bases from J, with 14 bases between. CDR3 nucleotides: TGTGCCAGCAGTCCGGGAGAGGGGTCGAACACCGGGGAGCTGTTTTTT. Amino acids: CASSPGEGSNTGELFF.

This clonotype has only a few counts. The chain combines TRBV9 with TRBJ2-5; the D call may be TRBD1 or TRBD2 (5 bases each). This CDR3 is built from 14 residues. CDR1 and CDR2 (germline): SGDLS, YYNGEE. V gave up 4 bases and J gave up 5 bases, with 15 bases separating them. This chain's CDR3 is CASSRGRSAETQYF. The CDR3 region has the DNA TGTGCCAGCAGCCGGGGACGATCGGCGGAGACCCAGTACTTC.

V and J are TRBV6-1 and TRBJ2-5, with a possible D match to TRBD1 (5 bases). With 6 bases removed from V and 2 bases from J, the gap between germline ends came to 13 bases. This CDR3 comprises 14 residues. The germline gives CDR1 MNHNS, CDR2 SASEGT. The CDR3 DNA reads TGTGCCAGCAGCTCCACCGACAGACAAGAGACCCAGTACTTC. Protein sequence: CASSSTDRQETQYF.

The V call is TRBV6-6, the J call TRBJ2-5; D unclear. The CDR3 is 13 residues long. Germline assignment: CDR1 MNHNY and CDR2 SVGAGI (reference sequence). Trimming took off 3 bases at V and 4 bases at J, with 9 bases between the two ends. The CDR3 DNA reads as TGTGCCAGCAGTTATTTACAGCTAGAGACCCAGTACTTC. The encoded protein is CASSYLQLETQYF.

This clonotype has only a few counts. Here the CDR3 reads CASSYWDSPAGYTF. The CDR3 nucleotides are TGTGCCAGCAGCTACTGGGACAGCCCCGCGGGCTACACCTTC. The chain carries TRBV7-9 and TRBJ1-2, with 7 bases identical to TRBD1. V trimming: 4 bases; J trimming: 8 bases; junction bases outside the gene matches: 10. There are 14 residues in the CDR3. Germline values: CDR1 SEHNR, CDR2 FQNEAQ (reference sequence).

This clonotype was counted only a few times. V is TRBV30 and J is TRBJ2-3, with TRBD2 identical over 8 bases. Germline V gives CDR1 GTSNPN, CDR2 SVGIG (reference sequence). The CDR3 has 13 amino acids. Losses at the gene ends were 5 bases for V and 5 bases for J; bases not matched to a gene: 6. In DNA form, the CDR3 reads TGTGCCTGGGGCGGGACTAGTCAAGATACGCAGTATTTT. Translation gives CAWGGTSQDTQYF.

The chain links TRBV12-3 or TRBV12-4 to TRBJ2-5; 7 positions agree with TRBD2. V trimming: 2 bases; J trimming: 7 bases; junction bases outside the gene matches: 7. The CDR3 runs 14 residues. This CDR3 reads CASSLNMGGGTQYF. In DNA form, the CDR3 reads TGTGCCAGCAGTTTAAACATGGGGGGGGGGACCCAGTACTTC.

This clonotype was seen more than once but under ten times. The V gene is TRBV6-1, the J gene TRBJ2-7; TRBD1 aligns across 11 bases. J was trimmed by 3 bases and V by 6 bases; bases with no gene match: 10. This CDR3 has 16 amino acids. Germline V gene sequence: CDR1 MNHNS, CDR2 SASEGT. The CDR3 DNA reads TGTGCCAGCAGAAAGGTCGGACAGGGGGCTAACTACGAGCAGTACTTC. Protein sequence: CASRKVGQGANYEQYF.

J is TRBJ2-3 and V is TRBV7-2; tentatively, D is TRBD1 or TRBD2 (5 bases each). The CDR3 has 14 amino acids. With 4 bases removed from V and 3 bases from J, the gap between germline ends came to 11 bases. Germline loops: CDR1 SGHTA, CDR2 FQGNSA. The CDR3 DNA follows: TGTGCCAGCAGCTCCTTGGGGACGACAGATACGCAGTATTTT. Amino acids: CASSSLGTTDTQYF.

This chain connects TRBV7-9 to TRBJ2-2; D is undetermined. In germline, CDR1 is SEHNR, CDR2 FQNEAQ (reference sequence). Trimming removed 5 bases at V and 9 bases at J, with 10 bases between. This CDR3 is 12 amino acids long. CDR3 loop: CASSLTHRELFF. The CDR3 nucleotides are TGTGCCAGCAGCCTCACCCATCGGGAGCTGTTTTTT.

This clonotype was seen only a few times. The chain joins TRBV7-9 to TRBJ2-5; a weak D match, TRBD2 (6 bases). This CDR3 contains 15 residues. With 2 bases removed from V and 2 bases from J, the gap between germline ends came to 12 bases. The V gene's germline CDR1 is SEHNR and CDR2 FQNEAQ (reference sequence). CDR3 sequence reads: CASSLPSGGQETQYF. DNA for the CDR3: TGTGCCAGCAGCTTACCTTCTGGGGGGCAAGAGACCCAGTACTTC.

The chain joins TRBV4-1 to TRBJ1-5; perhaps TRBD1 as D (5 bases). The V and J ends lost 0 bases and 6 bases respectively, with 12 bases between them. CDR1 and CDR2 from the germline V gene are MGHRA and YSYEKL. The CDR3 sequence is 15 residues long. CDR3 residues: CASSQDHRSGQPQHF. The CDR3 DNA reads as TGCGCCAGCAGCCAAGACCACAGGAGCGGTCAGCCCCAGCATTTT.

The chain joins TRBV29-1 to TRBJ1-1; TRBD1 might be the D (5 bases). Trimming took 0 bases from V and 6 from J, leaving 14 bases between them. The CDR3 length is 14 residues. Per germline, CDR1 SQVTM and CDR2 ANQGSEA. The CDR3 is CSVEDRGKVAEAFF. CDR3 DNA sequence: TGCAGCGTTGAAGATCGGGGGAAAGTCGCTGAAGCTTTCTTT. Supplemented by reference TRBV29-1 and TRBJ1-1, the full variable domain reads SAVISQKPSRDICQRGTSLTIQCQVDSQVTMMFWYRQQPGQSLTLIATANQGSEATYESGFVIDKFPISRPNLTFSTLTVSNMSPEDSSIYLCSVEDRGKVAEAFFGQGTRLTVV.

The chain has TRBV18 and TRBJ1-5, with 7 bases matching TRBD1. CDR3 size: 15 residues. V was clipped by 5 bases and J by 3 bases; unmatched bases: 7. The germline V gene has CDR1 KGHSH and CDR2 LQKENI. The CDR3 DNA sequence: TGTGCCAGCTCAGCCGGGACAGACAACAATCAGCCCCAGCATTTT. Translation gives CASSAGTDNNQPQHF.

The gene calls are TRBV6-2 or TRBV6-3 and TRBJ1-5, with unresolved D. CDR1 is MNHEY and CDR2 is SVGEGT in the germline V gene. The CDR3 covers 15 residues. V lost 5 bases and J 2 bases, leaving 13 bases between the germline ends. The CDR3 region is CASSTQSRGNQPQHF. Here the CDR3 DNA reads TGTGCCAGCAGTACCCAGTCCCGCGGCAATCAGCCCCAGCATTTT.

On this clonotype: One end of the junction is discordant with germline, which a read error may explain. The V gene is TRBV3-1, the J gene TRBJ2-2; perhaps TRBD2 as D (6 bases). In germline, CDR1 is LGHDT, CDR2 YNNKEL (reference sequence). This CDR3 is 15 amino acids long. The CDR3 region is CATSQKSGYTGELFF. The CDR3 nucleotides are TGTGCCACCAGCCAAAAAAGCGGGTACACCGGGGAGCTGTTTTTT.

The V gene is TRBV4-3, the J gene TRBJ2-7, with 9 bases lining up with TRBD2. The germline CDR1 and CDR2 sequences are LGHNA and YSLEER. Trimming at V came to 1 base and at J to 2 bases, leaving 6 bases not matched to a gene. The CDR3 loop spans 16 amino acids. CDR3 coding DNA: TGCGCCAGCAGCCAAGCTGCGACTAGCGGCACCTACGAGCAGTACTTC. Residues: CASSQAATSGTYEQYF.

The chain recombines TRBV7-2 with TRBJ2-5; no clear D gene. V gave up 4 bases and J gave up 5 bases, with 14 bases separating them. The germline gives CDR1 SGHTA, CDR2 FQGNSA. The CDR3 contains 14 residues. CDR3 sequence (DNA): TGTGCCAGCAGCTCCCGCTCTACCGTCGAGACCCAGTACTTC. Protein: CASSSRSTVETQYF.

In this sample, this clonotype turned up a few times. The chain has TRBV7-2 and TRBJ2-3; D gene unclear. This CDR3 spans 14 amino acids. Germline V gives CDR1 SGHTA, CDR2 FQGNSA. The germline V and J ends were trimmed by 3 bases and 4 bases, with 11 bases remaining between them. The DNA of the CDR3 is TGTGCCAGCAGCTTTTCAAAGAGCCCAGATACGCAGTATTTT. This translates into CASSFSKSPDTQYF.

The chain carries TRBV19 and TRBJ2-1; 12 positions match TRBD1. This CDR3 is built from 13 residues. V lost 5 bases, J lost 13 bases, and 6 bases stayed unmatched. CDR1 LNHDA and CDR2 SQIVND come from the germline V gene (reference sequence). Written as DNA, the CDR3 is TGTGCCAGTAGTCGAGGGGACAGGGGGCAACAGTTCTTC. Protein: CASSRGDRGQQFF.

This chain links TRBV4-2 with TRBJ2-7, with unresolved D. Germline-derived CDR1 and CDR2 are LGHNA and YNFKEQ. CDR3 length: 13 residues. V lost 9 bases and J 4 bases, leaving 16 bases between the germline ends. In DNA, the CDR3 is TGTGCCAGGGGCCCCGACTCAAGTTACGAGCAGTACTTC. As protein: CARGPDSSYEQYF.